Listed below are T cell receptor beta chains from one sample, sequenced in a study of cytomegalovirus exposure and HLA in healthy donors. Generated by immunoSEQ multiplex PCR, the TCRdb table keeps only in-frame clones and is missing some. The sample includes roughly 130,000 clones, 80% seen only once; the top ten take 1%. Sequences were obtained from PBMCs. These receptor sequences come from a man in his forties in good health and CMV-seronegative. Both conserved end residues are part of each CDR3. D genes are given only for firm matches. Size is stated for part of the rows, as once, few or many counts, or as a class when the clone is expanded.

J: TRBJ1-3
V: TRBV5-1
D: NA
size: NA
DNA: TGCGCCAGCAGCCCTGCGACAGGCTTCGGAAACACCATATATTTT
CDR3: CASSPATGFGNTIYF

J: TRBJ2-1
V: TRBV2
D: NA
size: NA
DNA: TGTGCCAGCAGTGTGGGACTCTCCTACAATGAGCAGTTCTTC
CDR3: CASSVGLSYNEQFF

J: TRBJ1-1
V: TRBV29-1
D: NA
size: NA
DNA: TGCAGCGAACGATCAGGGGTCGACACTGAAGCTTTCTTT
CDR3: CSERSGVDTEAFF

J: TRBJ1-6
V: TRBV5-4
D: TRBD1
size: NA
DNA: TGTGCCAGCAGCTTGGGGACAGGGGGGAATTCACCCCTCCACTTT
CDR3: CASSLGTGGNSPLHF

J: TRBJ1-6
V: TRBV19
D: NA
size: NA
DNA: TGTGCCAGTAGTATAGATCTGGCGGAAAGCTCCTATAATTCACCCCTCCACTTT
CDR3: CASSIDLAESSYNSPLHF

J: TRBJ2-1
V: TRBV5-4
D: TRBD1
size: NA
DNA: TGTGCCAGCAGCCCGGGGACAGTCGCGCGTGGCCGGTGGTTAAATGAGCAGTTCTTC
CDR3: CASSPGTVARGRWLNEQFF

J: TRBJ1-1
V: TRBV2
D: NA
size: NA
DNA: TGTGCCAGCAGCCTGGGAGCAACTGAAGCTTTCTTT
CDR3: CASSLGATEAFF

J: TRBJ2-3
V: TRBV6-1
D: TRBD2
size: NA
DNA: TGTGCCAGCAGCCCCATGGGGGGGGATACGCAGTATTTT
CDR3: CASSPMGGDTQYF

J: TRBJ1-1
V: TRBV11-2
D: NA
size: NA
DNA: TGTGCCAGCAGCACAGTCAGGGGTGGGAACACTGAAGCTTTCTTT
CDR3: CASSTVRGGNTEAFF

J: TRBJ2-2
V: TRBV5-1
D: NA
size: NA
DNA: TGCGCCAGCAGCTTACCGGATGGGGGGTTGGCCGGGGAGCTGTTTTTT
CDR3: CASSLPDGGLAGELFF

J: TRBJ2-3
V: TRBV10-3
D: NA
size: NA
DNA: TGTGCCATCACCGCTCGGGATGCAGATACGCAGTATTTT
CDR3: CAITARDADTQYF

J: TRBJ1-3
V: TRBV9
D: TRBD1
size: NA
DNA: TGTGCCAGCAGCGTAGGGACAGGGCCTGGAAACACCATATATTTT
CDR3: CASSVGTGPGNTIYF

J: TRBJ2-3
V: TRBV5-1
D: TRBD2
size: NA
DNA: TGCGCCAGCAGCCGCCTCATAGCGGGGCTAGCCACAGATACGCAGTATTTT
CDR3: CASSRLIAGLATDTQYF

J: TRBJ2-1
V: TRBV5-4
D: NA
size: NA
DNA: TGTGCCAGCAGCTTGGCCAGCAATGAGCAGTTCTTC
CDR3: CASSLASNEQFF

J: TRBJ1-1
V: TRBV18
D: TRBD1
size: NA
DNA: TGTGCCAGCTCACCACTACAGGGGAGCACTGAAGCTTTCTTT
CDR3: CASSPLQGSTEAFF

J: TRBJ2-2
V: TRBV5-1
D: TRBD2
size: NA
DNA: TGCGCCAGCAGCTTGGGCGCTAGCGGGGGAGGCACCGGGGAGCTGTTTTTT
CDR3: CASSLGASGGGTGELFF

J: TRBJ2-3
V: TRBV6-5
D: TRBD1
size: NA
DNA: TGTGCCAGCAGTTGGGACAGGGCGACAGATACGCAGTATTTT
CDR3: CASSWDRATDTQYF

J: TRBJ2-7
V: TRBV4-2
D: NA
size: NA
DNA: TGTGCCAGCAGCCGAGGCGTAAATTACGAGCAGTACTTC
CDR3: CASSRGVNYEQYF

J: TRBJ1-1
V: TRBV2
D: NA
size: NA
DNA: TGTGCCAGCAGCCTACAGGGAATGAACACTGAAGCTTTCTTT
CDR3: CASSLQGMNTEAFF

J: TRBJ2-7
V: TRBV6-5
D: TRBD2
size: NA
DNA: TGTGCCAGCAGACTGACTAGCGGCCCCTACGAGCAGTACTTC
CDR3: CASRLTSGPYEQYF

J: TRBJ1-1
V: TRBV19
D: TRBD1
size: NA
DNA: TGTGCCAGTAGTATAGCAGGGGGCAGGAACACTGAAGCTTTCTTT
CDR3: CASSIAGGRNTEAFF

J: TRBJ2-5
V: TRBV19
D: TRBD2
size: NA
DNA: TGTGCCAGTAGTTGGGGACTAGCGGGGGGGAAGGAGACCCAGTACTTC
CDR3: CASSWGLAGGKETQYF

J: TRBJ1-1
V: TRBV2
D: TRBD1
size: NA
DNA: TGTGCCAGCAGTGAAGAAGAGGGACAGAGTGAAGCTTTCTTT
CDR3: CASSEEEGQSEAFF

J: TRBJ2-1
V: TRBV7-8
D: TRBD2
size: once
DNA: TGTGCCAGCAGGCCTACTAGCGACCGTTTCAATGAGCAGTTCTTC
CDR3: CASRPTSDRFNEQFF

J: TRBJ2-7
V: TRBV28
D: NA
size: once
DNA: TGTGCCAGCAGTCCCCCCGGGACTCCGACCTACGAGCAGTACTTC
CDR3: CASSPPGTPTYEQYF

J: TRBJ1-2
V: TRBV28
D: NA
size: NA
DNA: TGTGCCAGCAACGAGAACTATGGCTACACCTTC
CDR3: CASNENYGYTF

J: TRBJ2-7
V: TRBV5-8
D: NA
size: once
DNA: TGTGCCAGCAGCTTGGACGAATTCAGTCAGGGGCTGGTCTACGAGCAGTACTTC
CDR3: CASSLDEFSQGLVYEQYF